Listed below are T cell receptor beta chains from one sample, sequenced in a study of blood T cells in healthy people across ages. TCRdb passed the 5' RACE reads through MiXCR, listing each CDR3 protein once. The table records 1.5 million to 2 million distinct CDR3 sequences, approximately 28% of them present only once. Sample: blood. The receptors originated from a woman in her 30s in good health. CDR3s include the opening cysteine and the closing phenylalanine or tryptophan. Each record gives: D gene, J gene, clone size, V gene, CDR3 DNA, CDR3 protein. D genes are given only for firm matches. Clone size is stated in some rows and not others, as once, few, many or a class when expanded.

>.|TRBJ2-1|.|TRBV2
TGTGCCAGCAGGGCTTCCGGGTCCCCCCAGCGAAATGAGCAGTTCTTC
CASRASGSPQRNEQFF
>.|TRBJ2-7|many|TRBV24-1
TGTGCCACCAGTGACGGGAAATTATACGAGCAGTACTTC
CATSDGKLYEQYF
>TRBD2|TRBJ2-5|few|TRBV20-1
TGCAGTGCCGAGAGGGGACTAGCGCGCGGGGACCAGTACTTC
CSAERGLARGDQYF
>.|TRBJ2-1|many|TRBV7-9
TGTGCCAGCAGCCTAACCCGGGGAAGGTCCTACAATGAGCAGTTCTTC
CASSLTRGRSYNEQFF
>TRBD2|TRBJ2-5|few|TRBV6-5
TGTGCCAGCAGACCGACTAGCGGGGGAGAGACCCAGTACTTC
CASRPTSGGETQYF
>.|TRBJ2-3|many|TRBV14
TGTGCCAGCAGCCAAAGACTTCAGGGGAGGACAGATACGCAGTATTTT
CASSQRLQGRTDTQYF
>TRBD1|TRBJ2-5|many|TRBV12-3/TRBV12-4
TGTGCCAGCAGTCCTGGACAGGGTGGGCAAGAGACCCAGTACTTC
CASSPGQGGQETQYF
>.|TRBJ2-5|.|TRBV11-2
TGTGCCAGCCAGGGGCTCGAAACAGGGGAGACCCAGTACTTC
CASQGLETGETQYF
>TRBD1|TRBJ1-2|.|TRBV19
TGTGCCAGTAGTATCGGCAGGGGGCAAGGCTACACCTTC
CASSIGRGQGYTF
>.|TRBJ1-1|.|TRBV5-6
TGTGCCAGCAGCTTGGGGTCAGCTCGCACTGAAGCTTTCTTT
CASSLGSARTEAFF
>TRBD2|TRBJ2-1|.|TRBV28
TGTGCCAGCGCCACCGGGACTAGCGGGGGGGCGCCCTACAATGAGCAGTTCTTC
CASATGTSGGAPYNEQFF
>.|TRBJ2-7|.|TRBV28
TGTGCCAGCAGTTTATTCTCCGACAGGCCCTGGGAGCAGTACTTC
CASSLFSDRPWEQYF
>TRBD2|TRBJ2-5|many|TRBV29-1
TGCAGCGTTGAAGAGGGGACTATGAGGGAGACCCAGTACTTC
CSVEEGTMRETQYF
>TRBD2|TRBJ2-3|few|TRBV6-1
TGTGCCAGCAGTACCCGCTGGATTACTAGCGGGAGAGCAGATACGCGGTATTTT
CASSTRWITSGRADTRYF
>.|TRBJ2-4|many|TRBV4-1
TGCGCCAGCAGCCAAGGAGGAGGCTTCAAAAACATTCAGTACTTC
CASSQGGGFKNIQYF
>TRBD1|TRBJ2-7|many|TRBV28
TGTGCCAGCAGTATAGGGACAGGGGATACCTACGAGCAGTACTTC
CASSIGTGDTYEQYF
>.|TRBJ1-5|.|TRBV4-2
TGTGCCAGCAGCCCCGGTAGGAGTAACAATCAGCCCCAGCATTTT
CASSPGRSNNQPQHF
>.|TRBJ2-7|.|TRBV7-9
TGTGCCAGCAGCTTATTGGAAGACACCGACACGATTAAGCAGTACTTC
CASSLLEDTDTIKQYF
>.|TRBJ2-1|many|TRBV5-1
TGCGCCAGCAGCTTGGATAGGGGGATTAACAATGAGCAGTTCTTC
CASSLDRGINNEQFF
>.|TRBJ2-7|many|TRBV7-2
TGTGCCAGCAGCCAGGGGGGCTACAGTGTGTACTTC
CASSQGGYSVYF
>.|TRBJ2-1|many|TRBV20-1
TGCAGTGCCTTCCGACTTGATGAGCAGTTCTTC
CSAFRLDEQFF
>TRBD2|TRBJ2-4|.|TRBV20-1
TGCAGTGCTCCAACCGGGAACGTAGCGGGAGCCAAAAACATTCAGTACTTC
CSAPTGNVAGAKNIQYF
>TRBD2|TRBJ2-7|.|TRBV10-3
TGTGCCATCAGTGAGTTGGCGGGAGGGCCTGTGGTGCAGTACTTC
CAISELAGGPVVQYF
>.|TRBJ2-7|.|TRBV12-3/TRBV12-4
TGTGCCAGCAGTACCAGGGGATGGCCCTACGAGCAGTACTTC
CASSTRGWPYEQYF
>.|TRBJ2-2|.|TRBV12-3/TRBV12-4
TGTGCCAGCACCTCCCGGATATACACCGGGGAGCTGTTTTTT
CASTSRIYTGELFF
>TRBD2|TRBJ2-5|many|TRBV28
TGTGCCAGCAGCGCTGCAGCCCCTAGCGGTCTAAGCGTGGAGACCCAGTACTTC
CASSAAAPSGLSVETQYF
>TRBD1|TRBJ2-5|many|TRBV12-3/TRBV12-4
TGTGCCAGCACCGGGACAGGGCGAGAGACCCAGTACTTC
CASTGTGRETQYF
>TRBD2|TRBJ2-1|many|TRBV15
TGTGCCACCAGCAGAGATAGGTCTAGCGGGAGGGTTGAGCAGTTCTTC
CATSRDRSSGRVEQFF
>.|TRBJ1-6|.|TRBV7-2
TGTGCCAGCAGCCGGACAGAGTTCGGGTCACCCCTCCACTTT
CASSRTEFGSPLHF
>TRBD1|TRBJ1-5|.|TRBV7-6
TGTGCCAGCAGCCGCGGGACAGACAATCAGCCCCAGCATTTT
CASSRGTDNQPQHF
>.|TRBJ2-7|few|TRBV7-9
TGTGCCAGCAGCTTAGGGACGGCAACCCACGAGCAGTACTTC
CASSLGTATHEQYF
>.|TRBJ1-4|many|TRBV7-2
TGTGCCAGCAGCTTAACCGCGCTGACAGGACCAAATGAAAAACTGTTTTTT
CASSLTALTGPNEKLFF
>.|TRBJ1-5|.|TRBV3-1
TGTGCCAGCAGCCAAGGGGGGTGGGGCAATCAGCCCCAGCATTTT
CASSQGGWGNQPQHF
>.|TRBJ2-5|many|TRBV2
TGTGCCAGCGGTTGGCGTGACCAAGAGACCCAGTACTTC
CASGWRDQETQYF
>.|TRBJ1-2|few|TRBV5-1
TGCGCCAGCAGCTTGGGAGAGGGCTCGTATGGCTACACCTTC
CASSLGEGSYGYTF
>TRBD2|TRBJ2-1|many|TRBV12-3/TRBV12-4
TGTGCCAGCAGTGCAGCCGGGACTACATTCTACAATGAGCAGTTCTTC
CASSAAGTTFYNEQFF
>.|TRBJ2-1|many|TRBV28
TGTGCCAGCAGTCCAATGGAGGGGCGCGGATTTAGTAGGAATGAGCAGTTCTTC
CASSPMEGRGFSRNEQFF
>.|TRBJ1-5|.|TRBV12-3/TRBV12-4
TGTGCCAGCAGTTTAGGAGGGATGGATCAGCCCCAGCATTTT
CASSLGGMDQPQHF
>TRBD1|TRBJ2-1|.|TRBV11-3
TGTGCCAGCAGCTCGACAGGGAAGACTGAGCAGTTCTTC
CASSSTGKTEQFF
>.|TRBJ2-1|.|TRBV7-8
TGTGCCAGCAGCTTAGTAGGGCGGATTGAGCAGTTCTTC
CASSLVGRIEQFF